These 29 T cell receptor beta chains were all obtained from the same sample, sequenced in a study of blood T cell repertoires in COVID-19. Only in-frame clones appear in the TCRdb table, and some are missing; sequencing was by immunoSEQ multiplex PCR. The table includes roughly 400,000 clones, around 87% detected once. The specimen sequenced was PBMCs or T cells enriched from blood (not recorded which). The source is a woman aged 50 to 60 who had recovered from COVID-19.

There are a few counts of this clone. This CDR3 reads CSASGAGAVTDTQYF. The DNA of the CDR3 is TGCAGTGCTAGTGGGGCGGGGGCTGTCACAGATACGCAGTATTTT. The J gene is TRBJ2-3, the V gene TRBV20-1; D may be TRBD2 (7 bases). Trimming removed 3 bases from V and 2 bases from J, with 15 bases in between. This CDR3 has 15 residues. The V gene's germline CDR1 is DFQATT and CDR2 SNEGSKA (reference sequence).

The gene calls are TRBV4-2 and TRBJ2-7, with 9 bases that match TRBD1. The CDR3 length is 16 residues. CDR1 is LGHNA and CDR2 is YNFKEQ in the germline V gene. Losses at the gene ends were 0 bases for V and 3 bases for J; bases not matched to a gene: 6. The chain's CDR3 is CASSQESGTGFYEQYF. The DNA for the CDR3 is TGTGCCAGCAGCCAAGAATCGGGGACAGGGTTCTACGAGCAGTACTTC.

The V call is TRBV5-6, the J call TRBJ1-2; unclear D gene. The CDR3 sequence is 14 residues long. The V end was cut by 0 bases, the J end by 1 base, with 7 bases between. From germline, CDR1 is SGHDT and CDR2 YYEEEE. CDR3 in DNA: TGTGCCAGCAGCTTGGGATCGGGTAACTATGGCTACACCTTC. This encodes CASSLGSGNYGYTF.

The chain employs TRBV7-2 and TRBJ1-1, with D unresolved. In germline, CDR1 is SGHTA, CDR2 FQGNSA. Trimming shortened V by 5 bases and J by 2 bases, and 15 bases separated the two germline ends. The length of the CDR3 is 15 residues. CDR3 nucleotide sequence: TGTGCCAGCAGCCCCGCTTTGTGGAGAAACACTGAAGCTTTCTTT. Protein product: CASSPALWRNTEAFF.

This chain joins TRBV29-1 and TRBJ1-1, with a weak D call TRBD1 (5 bases). CDR1 is SQVTM and CDR2 is ANQGSEA in the germline V gene. The CDR3 is 11 residues long. The CDR3 reads CSGAMNTEAFF. CDR3 coding DNA: TGCAGTGGGGCCATGAACACTGAAGCTTTCTTT.

The chain combines TRBV20-1 with TRBJ2-5; tentatively, D is TRBD1 (6 bases). V lost 3 bases and J lost 4, with 12 bases in between. From germline, CDR1 is DFQATT and CDR2 SNEGSKA (reference sequence). CDR3 length: 13 amino acids. The DNA of the CDR3 is TGCAGTGCTAGTTTGGGGGCGGGAGAGACCCAGTACTTC. Protein sequence: CSASLGAGETQYF.

This chain uses TRBV19 with TRBJ2-1; 11 positions match TRBD2. Germline assignment: CDR1 LNHDA and CDR2 SQIVND (reference sequence). CDR3 length: 16 amino acids. J lost 2 bases, V lost 4 bases, and 4 bases had no gene match. The CDR3 nucleotides read TGTGCCAGTAGTACCGGGACTAGCGGTACCTACAATGAGCAGTTCTTC. Protein: CASSTGTSGTYNEQFF. Looking up the rest from reference TRBV19 and TRBJ2-1 gives the full variable domain: DGGITQSPKYLFRKEGQNVTLSCEQNLNHDAMYWYRQDPGQGLRLIYYSQIVNDFQKGDIAEGYSVSREKKESFPLTVTSAQKNPTAFYLCASSTGTSGTYNEQFFGPGTRLTVL.

The J gene is TRBJ1-5, the V gene TRBV4-1; 7 positions match TRBD1. The germline CDR1 and CDR2 sequences are MGHRA and YSYEKL. The CDR3 is 15 residues long. The junction had 5 bases not matched to a gene; V was cut back by 4 bases and J by 2 bases. In nucleotides, the CDR3 is TGCGCCAGCAGCCTTAGACAGGGCGGCAATCAGCCCCAGCATTTT. As protein: CASSLRQGGNQPQHF.

The chain uses TRBV19 and TRBJ2-5, with D possibly matching TRBD1 (6 bases). The CDR3 consists of 16 residues. The V end lost 1 base, the J end lost 2 bases, and 14 bases lay between the germline ends. CDR1 LNHDA and CDR2 SQIVND come from the germline V gene (reference sequence). The DNA of the CDR3 is TGTGCCAGTAGTATAGGGGGGCGGGCTCTTCAAGAGACCCAGTACTTC. Its protein product is CASSIGGRALQETQYF.

V usage is TRBV30 and J usage is TRBJ1-1; TRBD1 might be the D (5 bases). V dropped 2 bases and J dropped 0 bases, with 10 bases sitting between them. Germline V gene data show CDR1 as GTSNPN and CDR2 as SVGIG (reference sequence). The CDR3 consists of 14 residues. The DNA for the CDR3 is TGTGCCTGGAGTACTATGGGGCTGAACACTGAAGCTTTCTTT. Protein product: CAWSTMGLNTEAFF.

The rearrangement joins TRBV4-1 to TRBJ2-1; 7 positions match TRBD2. Germline V gene lookup returns CDR1 MGHRA and CDR2 YSYEKL. The junction had 10 bases not matched to a gene; V was cut back by 1 base and J by 7 bases. The CDR3 contains 16 residues. In DNA form, the CDR3 reads TGCGCCAGCAGCCAAGCCGTGGGGGGGATTAGGAATGAGCAGTTCTTC. Its translation is CASSQAVGGIRNEQFF.

This clone has just a few counts. The chain joins TRBV28 to TRBJ1-2; 11 nucleotides align to TRBD1. This CDR3 spans 16 amino acids. CDR1 MDHEN and CDR2 SYDVKM come from the germline V gene. V lost 6 bases, J lost 3 bases, and 9 bases stayed unmatched. The CDR3 spells CASRLRDRGLDYGYTF. Here the CDR3 DNA reads TGTGCCAGCAGACTACGGGACAGGGGGTTGGACTATGGCTACACCTTC.

The chain has TRBV3-1 (or the pseudogene TRBV3-2) and TRBJ1-1, with TRBD1 matching over 7 bases. This CDR3 comprises 15 residues. Trimming at V came to 3 bases and at J to 6 bases, leaving 10 bases not matched to a gene. Germline CDR1 and CDR2: LGHDT and YNNKEL (reference sequence). The CDR3 sequence is CASSHTGTDRPEAFF. In DNA, the CDR3 is TGTGCCAGCAGCCACACCGGGACAGATAGGCCTGAAGCTTTCTTT.

The gene calls are TRBV11-2 and TRBJ1-1, with 7 bases matching TRBD1. The CDR3 length is 13 residues. J lost 6 bases, V lost 3 bases, and 4 bases had no gene match. The germline V gene has CDR1 SGHAT and CDR2 FQNNGV. The CDR3 DNA reads as TGTGCCAGCAGCTTTCACAGGGGCTCTGAAGCTTTCTTT. Its protein product is CASSFHRGSEAFF.

The chain recombines TRBV7-9 with TRBJ2-2; 8 bases line up with TRBD2. CDR3 length equals 15 residues. The trim removed 3 bases at V and 4 bases at J, leaving 4 bases unmatched. The germline V gene has CDR1 SEHNR and CDR2 FQNEAQ (reference sequence). The CDR3 bases are TGTGCCAGCAGCTTCGAGCGGGGGAGCACCGGGGAGCTGTTTTTT. This codes for CASSFERGSTGELFF. The variable domain in full, completed from reference TRBV7-9 and TRBJ2-2, reads DTGVSQNPRHKITKRGQNVTFRCDPISEHNRLYWYRQTLGQGPEFLTYFQNEAQLEKSRLLSDRFSAERPKGSFSTLEIQRTEQGDSAMYLCASSFERGSTGELFFGEGSRLTVL.

This clone was seen more than once but under ten times. V gene TRBV7-8 combines with J gene TRBJ2-7, with 7 bases lining up with TRBD1. The trim removed 2 bases at V and 1 base at J, leaving 2 bases unmatched. Germline V gives CDR1 SGHVS, CDR2 FQNEAQ. This CDR3 contains 14 residues. The CDR3 sequence: CASSLLDRSYEQYF. The CDR3 DNA reads TGTGCCAGCAGCTTACTGGACAGGTCCTACGAGCAGTACTTC.

The chain links TRBV4-3 to TRBJ2-7; 10 bases fit TRBD1. Germline assignment: CDR1 LGHNA and CDR2 YSLEER. Trimming removed 4 bases from V and 7 bases from J; junction bases left unmatched: 10. The CDR3 runs to 15 residues. CDR3 nucleotides: TGCGCCAGCAGCCCCCGGGACAGGGGACGTTGGGAGCAGTACTTC. The encoded protein is CASSPRDRGRWEQYF.

V gene TRBV5-1 combines with J gene TRBJ1-2; 8 bases fit TRBD1. The germline V gene encodes CDR1 SGHRS and CDR2 YFSETQ. With V trimmed by 1 base and J by 6 bases, 5 bases remained unmatched. The CDR3 sequence is 14 residues long. CDR3 in amino acids: CASSLLGQVDGYTF. The CDR3 nucleotides read TGCGCCAGCAGCTTGCTGGGACAGGTGGATGGCTACACCTTC.

V usage is TRBV7-2 and J usage is TRBJ1-1; 10 positions match TRBD1. The germline CDR1 and CDR2 sequences are SGHTA and FQGNSA. The CDR3 is 17 residues long. J lost 0 bases, V lost 5 bases, and 9 bases had no gene match. CDR3 loop: CASSKGQGRIMNTEAFF. The CDR3, as DNA: TGTGCCAGCAGCAAGGGACAGGGGCGGATAATGAACACTGAAGCTTTCTTT.

The chain has TRBV5-6 and TRBJ2-7, with D perhaps matching TRBD1 (5 bases). Germline CDR1 reads SGHDT; CDR2 reads YYEEEE. There are 15 residues in the CDR3. The V gene lost 4 bases and the J gene lost 1 base, with 15 bases spanning the gap. In DNA, the CDR3 is TGTGCCAGCAGCGCACCCGCAGGGATGTCCTACGAGCAGTACTTC. Amino acid sequence: CASSAPAGMSYEQYF.

This clone was seen only a few times. The chain uses TRBV20-1 and TRBJ1-6; 11 nucleotides match TRBD1. Per the germline V gene, CDR1 is DFQATT and CDR2 is SNEGSKA (reference sequence). The CDR3 has 17 amino acids. V trimming: 3 bases; J trimming: 5 bases; junction bases outside the gene matches: 9. The DNA of the CDR3 is TGCAGTGCTAGTACCTCAGGGACAGGGGGAAATAATTCACCCCTCCACTTT. Amino acid sequence: CSASTSGTGGNNSPLHF.

This chain joins TRBV5-4 and TRBJ2-1; 7 bases are shared with TRBD2. In germline, CDR1 is SGHNT, CDR2 YYREEE (reference sequence). This CDR3 comprises 15 residues. The V and J ends lost 4 bases and 0 bases, in that order; junction bases with no gene match: 4. The CDR3 nucleotides read TGTGCCAGCAGCCCCGGGACTAACTCCTACAATGAGCAGTTCTTC. Translated: CASSPGTNSYNEQFF.

This chain connects TRBV3-1 (or the pseudogene TRBV3-2) to TRBJ1-3; D may be TRBD1 (5 bases). This CDR3 comprises 14 residues. V lost 5 bases, J lost 0 bases, and 8 bases lay in between. Germline V CDR1 and CDR2: LGHDT, YNNKEL (reference sequence). CDR3 nucleotides: TGTGCCAGCAGCATCGGGGGCTCTGGAAACACCATATATTTT. This codes for CASSIGGSGNTIYF.

This sequence joins TRBV7-2 and TRBJ1-2, with D maybe TRBD1 (5 bases). Germline lookup yields CDR1 SGHTA and CDR2 FQGNSA. The CDR3 has 16 amino acids. With 0 bases removed from V and 4 bases from J, the gap between germline ends came to 15 bases. CDR3 region: CASSLAGGGLPYGYTF. DNA for the CDR3: TGTGCCAGCAGCTTAGCGGGGGGAGGGCTGCCCTATGGCTACACCTTC.

The chain is built from TRBV27 and TRBJ2-7, with TRBD2 as a possible D gene (5 bases). Germline V gene sequence: CDR1 MNHEY, CDR2 SMNVEV (reference sequence). The CDR3 spans 12 residues. The V gene lost 2 bases and the J gene lost 6 bases, with 8 bases spanning the gap. Here the CDR3 DNA reads TGTGCCAGCAGTTTAGAGGGTGGCGAGCAGTACTTC. Translated, it gives CASSLEGGEQYF.

The chain is built from TRBV6-5 and TRBJ1-3; no definite D call. The CDR3 length is 13 residues. Germline V gene lookup returns CDR1 MNHEY and CDR2 SVGAGI. The V end lost 5 bases, the J end lost 3 bases, and 8 bases lay between the germline ends. CDR3 loop: CASSQNVGNTIYF. Written as DNA, the CDR3 is TGTGCCAGCAGTCAGAACGTTGGAAACACCATATATTTT.

V and J are TRBV30 and TRBJ2-7, with 9 bases matching TRBD2. J lost 9 bases, V lost 3 bases, and 6 bases had no gene match. Looked up from germline, CDR1 is GTSNPN and CDR2 is SVGIG (reference sequence). The length of the CDR3 is 12 residues. The CDR3 region is CAWSLIAGVQYF. CDR3 in DNA: TGTGCCTGGAGCCTAATAGCGGGGGTGCAGTACTTC.

This clone has only one observation. This chain uses TRBV5-5 with TRBJ1-1; D gene unclear. CDR3 length: 15 amino acids. The ends were cut back, 0 bases at V and 1 base at J, with 10 bases in the middle. The germline gives CDR1 SGHKS, CDR2 YYEKEE (reference sequence). DNA of the CDR3: TGTGCCAGCAGCTTGGTGCTCACGGGGAACACTGAAGCTTTCTTT. Its protein is CASSLVLTGNTEAFF.

This clone was seen only once. V and J are TRBV21-1 and TRBJ1-5; the DNA was not compared with TRBD1, the D call given in the table. TRBV21-1 is termed a pseudogene. CDR3 length: 10 amino acids. The CDR3 is CAPGGKPQHF. CDR3 DNA: TGTGCCCCAGGGGGTAAGCCCCAGCATTTT.